The clone carrying this T cell receptor beta chain was picked up many times. The entry originates in a study of response to subunit inactivated influenza vaccine. TCRdb redid the calling of the RT-PCR reads with MiXCR, one entry per CDR3 protein. The data contain about 530,000 distinct CDR3 sequences, about 11% of them singletons. Trimming at V came to 4 bases and at J to 4 bases, leaving 0 bases not matched to a gene. From germline, CDR1 is SQVTM and CDR2 ANQGSEA. CDR3 length: 11 residues. The clonotype comes from a man in his fifties who received an inactivated influenza vaccine. The V gene is TRBV29-1, the J gene TRBJ1-2; TRBD1 agrees at 7 bases. The input for sequencing was PBMCs from blood, taken on the day of vaccination. CDR3 nucleotides: TGCAGCGTTGGACAGGGCTATGGCTACACCTTC. This encodes CSVGQGYGYTF.